Below, one T cell receptor (beta chain) is given with its context. TCRdb's table, derived via immunoSEQ multiplex PCR, lists solely in-frame clones and lacks some. Of 350,000 or so clones listed, around 89% are singletons. The sample comes from a study of blood T cell repertoires in COVID-19. The CDR3 is 14 amino acids. Germline lookup yields CDR1 MNHEY and CDR2 SVGEGT. The junction had 4 bases not matched to a gene; V was cut back by 1 base and J by 6 bases. This clonotype was obtained from a young man with active or convalescent COVID-19. V gene TRBV6-2 or TRBV6-3 combines with J gene TRBJ2-7, with TRBD1 matching over 9 bases. The sample taken for sequencing was peripheral blood. DNA of the CDR3: TGTGCCAGCAGTTACTTGGGACAGGGTGGCGAGCAGTACTTC. This gives the protein CASSYLGQGGEQYF.